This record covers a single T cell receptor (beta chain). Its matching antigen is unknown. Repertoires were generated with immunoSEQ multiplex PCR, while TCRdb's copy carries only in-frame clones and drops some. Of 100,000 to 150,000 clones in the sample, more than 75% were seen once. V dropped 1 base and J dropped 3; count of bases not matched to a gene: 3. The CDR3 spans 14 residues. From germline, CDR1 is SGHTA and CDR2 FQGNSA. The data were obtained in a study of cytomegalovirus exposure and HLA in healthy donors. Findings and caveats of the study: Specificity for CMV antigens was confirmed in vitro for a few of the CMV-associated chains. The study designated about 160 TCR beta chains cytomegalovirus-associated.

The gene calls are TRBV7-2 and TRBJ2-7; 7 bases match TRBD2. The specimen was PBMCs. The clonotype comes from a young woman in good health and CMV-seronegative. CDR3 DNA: TGTGCCAGCAGCTTAGGGCGGGGGATCTACGAGCAGTACTTC. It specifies CASSLGRGIYEQYF.